These T cell receptor beta chains were read from a single sample in a study of cytomegalovirus exposure and HLA in healthy donors. Generated by immunoSEQ multiplex PCR, the TCRdb table keeps only in-frame clones and is missing some. The sample holds around 120,000 clones; 74% are singletons and the top ten take roughly 2.7%. The sample was PBMCs. These receptors originate from a man between 45 and 60 years old in good health and CMV-seropositive. The CDR3 runs from the conserved cysteine through the conserved F or W. The D gene is left open where the match is weak. Clone size is stated in some rows and not others, as once, few, many or a class when expanded.

D gene,V gene,clone size,J gene,CDR3 protein
-,TRBV5-1,-,TRBJ2-2,CASSFARTVTGELFF
-,TRBV4-2,-,TRBJ2-5,CASSQDGLRRALLETQYF
-,TRBV27,-,TRBJ1-2,CASSPSRRSSRYGYTF
-,TRBV5-5,once,TRBJ2-2,CASRPFGSNTGELFF
TRBD1,TRBV7-9,once,TRBJ1-1,CASSGDRGRNTEAFF
TRBD2,TRBV7-2,-,TRBJ2-1,CASSSGLAGGNEQFF
-,TRBV10-3,-,TRBJ2-5,CAIRDDRETQYF
-,TRBV6-1,-,TRBJ2-4,CASSEGWRNIQYF
-,TRBV28,few,TRBJ2-1,CASSLIAGTYNEQFF
-,TRBV5-6,-,TRBJ1-3,CASSPRGGAGNTIYF
TRBD2,TRBV11-2,once,TRBJ2-2,CASSLVSSGNTGELFF
TRBD2,TRBV19,-,TRBJ2-7,CASTLLAGVRNVYEQYF
TRBD1,TRBV7-2,-,TRBJ1-2,CASSTDRVSGYTF
-,TRBV15,-,TRBJ2-7,CATSTTLRQFYEQYF
TRBD2,TRBV7-8,-,TRBJ2-6,CASSARLAGSSGANVLTF
TRBD1,TRBV29-1,-,TRBJ1-1,CSVGGGQGAGTEAFF
-,TRBV2,-,TRBJ2-5,CASSELELETQYF
-,TRBV28,-,TRBJ2-7,CASSLQGTVREQYF
-,TRBV5-6,-,TRBJ2-1,CASSLALYNEQFF
-,TRBV5-6,-,TRBJ2-1,CASSPGLSDFNEQFF
-,TRBV19,once,TRBJ2-3,CASSTWGGGDTQYF
TRBD1,TRBV28,-,TRBJ2-6,CASSPGGSGANVLTF
-,TRBV19,-,TRBJ1-5,CASSAPQQPQHF
-,TRBV4-1,few,TRBJ2-4,CASSQFHRVAKNIQYF
-,TRBV30,-,TRBJ2-3,CAWSAFPGTLSGDTQYF
-,TRBV11-2,-,TRBJ2-3,CASSLSEGTDTQYF
TRBD1,TRBV28,-,TRBJ2-7,CASSTRQGVAYEQYF
-,TRBV6-1,-,TRBJ2-7,CASSAWPRGPALYEQYF
-,TRBV12-2,-,TRBJ1-3,CASRLGRSSDSGNTIYF
TRBD2,TRBV7-3,-,TRBJ2-1,CASSSPGTSGRRSYNEQFF
TRBD2,TRBV5-4,-,TRBJ2-5,CASSLPSGSQETQYF
-,TRBV5-4,-,TRBJ2-3,CASSTGTSTDTQYF
-,TRBV19,once,TRBJ2-7,CASSTDRFYEQYF
TRBD1,TRBV5-1,-,TRBJ2-1,CASSPGTGGNEQFF
-,TRBV6-1,-,TRBJ2-7,CASSPLVASEQYF
TRBD2,TRBV5-8,-,TRBJ2-1,CASSFRAGGYNEQFF
TRBD1,TRBV7-3,few,TRBJ1-4,CASSPRGTGGRTNEKLFF
TRBD2,TRBV9,-,TRBJ2-6,CASGEGGGANGLTF
-,TRBV7-9,-,TRBJ2-7,CASSLDRHEQYF
-,TRBV7-3,-,TRBJ2-1,CASSLARDYNEQFF
-,TRBV7-9,few,TRBJ2-7,CASSWTVYEQYF
TRBD2,TRBV11-1,-,TRBJ2-1,CASSYRGLAGSNEQFF